Below are 15 T cell receptor beta chains sequenced from a single sample in a study of tumor-infiltrating lymphocytes in primary liver carcinoma. Total RNA amounting to 500 ng was the source from which TCR beta cDNA was made with a constant-region primer. Researchers made the TCR beta libraries by running three nested multiplex PCR rounds with slightly modified ARM-PCR. The study ran its first two PCR rounds for approximately 10 cycles each, using TRBV1-TRBV30 forward primers and a C-beta reverse primer. Via MiXCR, TCRdb re-called the multiplex PCR reads, giving one row per CDR3 protein. The table lists around 120,000 distinct CDR3 sequences, less than 75% of them singletons. RNA and DNA were co-extracted from roughly 20-30 mg of unsorted bulk tissue. Source material: tumor-adjacent normal liver tissue. All receptors derive from a woman aged 60-75 years with primary liver carcinoma and hepatitis B virus infection.

In its sample, this clonotype was seen once. At one end, the junction sequence differs from germline, possibly due to a read error. This rearrangement joins TRBV7-9 to TRBJ1-1; D is ambiguous. CDR3 length equals 13 residues. Germline V gives CDR1 SEHNR, CDR2 FQNEAQ (reference sequence). The DNA for the CDR3 is TGTGCCAGCCGCTTATGGGGTAGCACTGAAGCTTCCTTT. This translates into CASRLWGSTEASF. Combining the CDR3 with reference TRBV7-9 and TRBJ1-1 gives the whole variable domain DTGVSQNPRHKITKRGQNVTFRCDPISEHNRLYWYRQTLGQGPEFLTYFQNEAQLEKSRLLSDRFSAERPKGSFSTLEIQRTEQGDSAMYLCASRLWGSTEASFGQGTRLTVV.

This clonotype has a single count. Being one base from a much bigger clone, this may be a read error. The CDR3 protein is CASSSTRGTDTQFF. CDR3 coding DNA: TGTGCCAGCAGCTCAACCCGAGGTACAGATACGCAGTTTTTT. The chain combines TRBV7-9 with TRBJ2-3; D gene uncertain. This CDR3 is built from 14 residues. CDR1 and CDR2 (germline): SEHNR, FQNEAQ (reference sequence).

This clonotype was counted many times. The chain recombines TRBV29-1 with TRBJ1-5; TRBD1 might be the D (5 bases). Trimming left V 6 bases short and J 6 bases short, with 15 bases between. From germline, CDR1 is SQVTM and CDR2 ANQGSEA. The CDR3 is made up of 13 amino acids. The CDR3 DNA follows: TGCAGCGTCTTAGTTTCTGGGGGTCAGCCCCAGCATTTT. Protein: CSVLVSGGQPQHF.

With respect to this clonotype: Because it lacks the conserved phenylalanine or tryptophan at the end, this CDR3 is likely a read error. The V and J genes are TRBV2 and TRBJ1-1, with TRBD1 matching over 7 bases. The CDR3 has 12 amino acids. CDR1 and CDR2 (germline): SNHLY, FYNNEI. The CDR3 coding sequence is TGTACCAGCAGTTCAGGGGGCACTGAAGCTTTCTTA. It codes for CTSSSGGTEAFL.

A note on this clonotype: No conserved phenylalanine or tryptophan is present at the end of the CDR3, so a read error is the likely explanation. The chain uses TRBV29-1 and TRBJ2-1; TRBD2 is a possible D gene (5 bases). From germline, CDR1 is SQVTM and CDR2 ANQGSEA. The CDR3 covers 13 residues. The germline V and J ends were trimmed by 4 bases and 8 bases, with 15 bases remaining between them. The DNA of the CDR3 is TGCAGCGTTGCGAGGGTGGCCGATCATGAGCAGTTCATC. This translates into CSVARVADHEQFI.

The table lists this clonotype with a few counts. J is TRBJ1-4 and V is TRBV20-1; D is ambiguous. V lost 3 bases to trimming and J lost 4 bases, with 6 bases between them. The V gene's germline CDR1 is DFQATT and CDR2 SNEGSKA (reference sequence). This CDR3 region has 12 residues. CDR3 bases: TGCAGTGCTAGGGCGGTTAATGAAAAACTGTTTTTT. Its translation: CSARAVNEKLFF.

A note on this clonotype: The CDR3 ends on some other residue instead of the conserved phenylalanine or tryptophan, so this is likely a read error. This rearrangement joins TRBV28 to TRBJ2-1; 8 nucleotides align to TRBD2. V was pared by 9 bases and J by 0 bases, with 7 bases of the junction left unmatched. The V gene's germline CDR1 is MDHEN and CDR2 SYDVKM. The CDR3 covers 15 residues. For the CDR3, the DNA is TGTGCCAGAACTAAGCGGGAGAGCTCCTACAATGAGCAGTTCGTC. Residues: CARTKRESSYNEQFV.

To note about this clonotype: A junction end diverges from the germline sequence, so it may reflect a read error. V usage is TRBV11-2 and J usage is TRBJ2-7; no firm D call. This CDR3 contains 15 residues. CDR1 and CDR2 (germline): SGHAT, FQNNGV. The CDR3 sequence: CASSLGRGHTSEQYF. CDR3 bases: TGTGCCAGTAGCTTAGGCCGAGGCCATACGTCCGAGCAGTACTTC.

In this sample, this clonotype turned up many times. The V and J genes are TRBV30 and TRBJ1-4, with D uncertain. CDR3 length equals 14 residues. CDR1 GTSNPN and CDR2 SVGIG come from the germline V gene (reference sequence). V dropped 2 bases and J dropped 7 bases, with 14 bases sitting between them. CDR3 residues: CAWSLGGLGEKLFF. CDR3 sequence (DNA): TGTGCCTGGAGTCTAGGCGGGCTCGGTGAAAAACTGTTTTTT.

In its sample, this clonotype was seen once. This sequence joins TRBV12-3 or TRBV12-4 and TRBJ2-5; D might be TRBD2 (7 bases). V lost 7 bases and J 8 bases, leaving 23 bases between the germline ends. The length of the CDR3 is 15 residues. The chain's CDR3 is CASNTPAGRGETQYF. The CDR3 coding sequence is TGTGCCAGCAACACACCAGCGGGAAGGGGGGAAACCCAGTACTTC.

The sample holds many counts of this clonotype. This chain connects TRBV5-6 to TRBJ2-5, with D unresolved. Germline CDR1 reads SGHDT; CDR2 reads YYEEEE. The CDR3 loop spans 14 amino acids. V was pared by 2 bases and J by 8 bases, with 16 bases between. CDR3 residues: CASSFIGSSRTQYF. The CDR3 nucleotides read TGTGCCAGCAGCTTTATAGGTTCCTCGAGAACCCAGTACTTC. The full variable domain, its missing parts supplied by reference TRBV5-6 and TRBJ2-5, is DAGVTQSPTHLIKTRGQQVTLRCSPKSGHDTVSWYQQALGQGPQFIFQYYEEEERQRGNFPDRFSGHQFPNYSSELNVNALLLGDSALYLCASSFIGSSRTQYFGPGTRLLVL.

The chain employs TRBV28 and TRBJ2-4; D not certain. V lost 3 bases to trimming and J lost 0 bases, with 3 bases between them. The CDR3 runs 13 residues. Germline V gives CDR1 MDHEN, CDR2 SYDVKM. The CDR3 region has the DNA TGTGCCAGCAGTTTGATAGCCAAAAACATTCAGTACTTC. Translation gives CASSLIAKNIQYF. Filled out from reference TRBV28 and TRBJ2-4, the complete variable domain reads DVKVTQSSRYLVKRTGEKVFLECVQDMDHENMFWYRQDPGLGLRLIYFSYDVKMKEKGDIPEGYSVSREKKERFSLILESASTNQTSMYLCASSLIAKNIQYFGAGTRLSVL.

This clonotype was seen at least ten times. The V and J genes are TRBV4-1 and TRBJ1-3; D remains unclear. The CDR3 totals 16 residues. With 1 base removed from V and 4 bases from J, the gap between germline ends came to 14 bases. Per germline, CDR1 MGHRA and CDR2 YSYEKL. CDR3 nucleotide sequence: TGCGCCAGCAGCCAAGTCCCGGGCGATTCCGGAAACACCATATATTTT. Protein product: CASSQVPGDSGNTIYF.

Worth noting for this clonotype: The germline gene is not matched at one end of the junction; a read error may be the cause. The chain uses TRBV11-1 and TRBJ2-1, with D perhaps TRBD2 (6 bases). Germline V gene data show CDR1 as SGHAT and CDR2 as FQDESV (reference sequence). The CDR3 has 15 amino acids. The CDR3 region has the DNA TGTGCCAGCAGTCCGAAGGGAGGCGCCTACAATGAGCAGCTCTTC. This gives the protein CASSPKGGAYNEQLF.

In regard to this clonotype: A read error may produce the germline difference seen at one junction end. The chain joins TRBV4-2 to TRBJ1-6; TRBD1 matches at 7 bases. The CDR3 is made up of 18 amino acids. CDR1 and CDR2 (germline): LGHNA, YNFKEQ. The CDR3 DNA sequence: TGTGCCAACAGCCAAGATGTTCTAAGGGGGCATGTTCGTTCACCCCTCCACTTT. Encoded protein: CANSQDVLRGHVRSPLHF.